What follows are 5 T cell receptor beta chains derived from one specimen sequenced in a study of T-cell memory formation after mild COVID-19. TCRdb reprocessed the 5' RACE reads with MiXCR, giving one entry per CDR3 protein. The sample consists of under 700,000 distinct CDR3 sequences, approximately 20% of them appearing once. Sequencing was performed on PBMCs or a T cell subset sorted from them (not recorded which). Receptors were obtained from an adult woman who had mild COVID-19 (a few samples of this study predate the infection). Cell type and time point are not known.

This clonotype was seen many times. The chain combines TRBV7-3 with TRBJ2-1; TRBD1 agrees at 7 bases. The CDR3 covers 13 residues. In germline, CDR1 is SGHTA, CDR2 FQGTGA. Losses at the gene ends were 3 bases for V and 6 bases for J; bases not matched to a gene: 2. DNA of the CDR3: TGTGCCAGCAGCTTCGACAGGGTCAATGAGCAGTTCTTC. The encoded protein is CASSFDRVNEQFF. Based on the CDR3 plus reference TRBV7-3 and TRBJ2-1, the full variable domain is GAGVSQTPSNKVTEKGKYVELRCDPISGHTALYWYRQSLGQGPEFLIYFQGTGAADDSGLPNDRFFAVRPEGSVSTLKIQRTERGDSAVYLCASSFDRVNEQFFGPGTRLTVL.

This sequence joins TRBV6-5 and TRBJ2-7, with D perhaps matching TRBD1 (5 bases). Germline V gene sequence: CDR1 MNHEY, CDR2 SVGAGI. Trimming took off 6 bases at V and 5 bases at J, with 14 bases between the two ends. The CDR3 is 13 amino acids. CDR3 DNA sequence: TGTGCCAGCAGCCGCGCGAAACAGGACGAGCAGTACTTC. Residues: CASSRAKQDEQYF.

A few counts support this clonotype. The CDR3 spells CASASGGNTEAFF. In DNA, the CDR3 is TGCGCCAGCGCCTCCGGGGGGAACACTGAAGCTTTCTTT. The chain employs TRBV5-1 and TRBJ1-1; D might be TRBD1 (5 bases). CDR1 and CDR2 from the germline V gene are SGHRS and YFSETQ. With 7 bases removed from V and 1 base from J, the gap between germline ends came to 11 bases. The CDR3 extends over 13 amino acids.

The chain recombines TRBV7-9 with TRBJ2-1, with D unresolved. V was cut by 10 bases and J by 1 base, with 14 bases left in between. CDR3 length: 14 residues. Germline values: CDR1 SEHNR, CDR2 FQNEAQ (reference sequence). The CDR3 here is CATARIESYNEQFF. The CDR3 DNA is TGTGCCACCGCCCGGATCGAGTCCTACAATGAGCAGTTCTTC.

CDR3 loop: CSARGPRTENTEAFF. In DNA form, the CDR3 reads TGCAGTGCTAGAGGCCCCAGGACTGAGAACACTGAAGCTTTCTTT. V is TRBV20-1 and J is TRBJ1-1; D not certain. This CDR3 region has 15 residues. V was pared by 1 base and J by 1 base, with 13 bases between. Germline assignment: CDR1 DFQATT and CDR2 SNEGSKA (reference sequence).